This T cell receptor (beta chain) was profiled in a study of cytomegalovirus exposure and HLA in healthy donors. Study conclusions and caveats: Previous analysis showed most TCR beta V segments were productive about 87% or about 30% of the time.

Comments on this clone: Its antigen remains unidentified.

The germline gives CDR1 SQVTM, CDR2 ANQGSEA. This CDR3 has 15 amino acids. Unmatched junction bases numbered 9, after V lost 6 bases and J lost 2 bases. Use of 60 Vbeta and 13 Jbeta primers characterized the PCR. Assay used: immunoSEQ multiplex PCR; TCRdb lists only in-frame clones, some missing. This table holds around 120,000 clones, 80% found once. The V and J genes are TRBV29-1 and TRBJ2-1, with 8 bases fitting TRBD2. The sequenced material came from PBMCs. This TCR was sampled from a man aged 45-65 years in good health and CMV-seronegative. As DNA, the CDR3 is TGCAGCGTGCCTTCACCGGGACTAGCCTACAATGAGCAGTTCTTC. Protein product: CSVPSPGLAYNEQFF.